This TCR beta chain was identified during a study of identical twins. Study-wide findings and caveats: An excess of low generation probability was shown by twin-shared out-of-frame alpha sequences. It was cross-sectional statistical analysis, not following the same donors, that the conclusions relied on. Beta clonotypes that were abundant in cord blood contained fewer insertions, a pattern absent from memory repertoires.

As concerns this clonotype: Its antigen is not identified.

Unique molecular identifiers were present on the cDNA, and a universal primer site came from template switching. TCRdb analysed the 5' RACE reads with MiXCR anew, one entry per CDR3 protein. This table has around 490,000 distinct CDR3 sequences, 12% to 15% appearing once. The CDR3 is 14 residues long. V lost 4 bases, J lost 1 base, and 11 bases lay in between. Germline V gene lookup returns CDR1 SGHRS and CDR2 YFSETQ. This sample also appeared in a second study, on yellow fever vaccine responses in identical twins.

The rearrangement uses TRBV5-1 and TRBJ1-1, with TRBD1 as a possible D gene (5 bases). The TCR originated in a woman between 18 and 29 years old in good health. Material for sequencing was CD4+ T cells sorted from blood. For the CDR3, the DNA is TGCGCCAGCAGCACCGGGACCTCGAACACTGAAGCTTTCTTT. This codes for CASSTGTSNTEAFF.